The clone carrying this T cell receptor beta chain was counted a single time. Its antigen is not known. This sample is drawn from a study of cytomegalovirus exposure and HLA in healthy donors. Study-level points and caveats: TCR beta sequences reportedly predicted most subjects' HLA-A and HLA-B alleles accurately. No immune exposure information besides CMV serostatus was available.

This CDR3 is built from 16 residues. Germline V gene data show CDR1 as MNHEY and CDR2 as SMNVEV (reference sequence). The ends lost 4 bases at V and 1 base at J; junction bases unmatched: 6. The PCR made use of 60 Vbeta and 13 Jbeta primers. Here immunoSEQ multiplex PCR was the method, and the copy in TCRdb shows in-frame clones only, minus some. The table records 110,000 or so clones, under 80% of them present only once. These donors counted as nominally healthy when sampled, but unrecorded immune exposures were likely. Sequencing was done on a sample of PBMCs. This clonotype was sampled from a woman aged 45-65 years in good health and CMV-seropositive. This rearrangement joins TRBV27 to TRBJ1-1; the match to TRBD1 covers 10 bases. The DNA for the CDR3 is TGTGCCAGCAGTTCATCTCGGACAGGGGGGAACACTGAAGCTTTCTTT. Translating it yields CASSSSRTGGNTEAFF.